Listed below are T cell receptor beta chains from one sample, sequenced in a study of blood T cell repertoires in COVID-19. The protocol was immunoSEQ multiplex PCR, while the TCRdb copy is restricted to in-frame clones and leaves out a portion. The sample holds about 160,000 clones, about 88% seen once. The sample consisted of peripheral blood. The receptors were gathered from a woman aged 45 to 65 with COVID-19, enrolled during active disease. CDR3s include the opening cysteine and the closing phenylalanine or tryptophan. A D gene is named only where the DNA matches it firmly.

TRBV3-1/TRBV3-2,TRBJ2-1,-,CASSQVLGSYNEQFF
TRBV11-2,TRBJ2-1,-,CASSPGTASAHNEQFF
TRBV3-1/TRBV3-2,TRBJ1-2,-,CASSQVAGQDYGYTF
TRBV27,TRBJ2-1,-,CASSPITGSNEQFF
TRBV7-9,TRBJ1-3,-,CASSRAASGNTIYF
TRBV4-3,TRBJ1-1,-,CASSQGVGRTEAFF
TRBV28,TRBJ1-1,-,CASSRGNTEAFF
TRBV30,TRBJ2-7,TRBD1,CAWRKGLGQGVYEQYF
TRBV5-1,TRBJ1-6,-,CASSLGDTGSPLHF
TRBV7-2,TRBJ2-7,TRBD2,CASSLLPAGGREQYF
TRBV7-3,TRBJ1-5,TRBD1,CASSVRDRKNQPQHF
TRBV3-1/TRBV3-2,TRBJ2-5,TRBD2,CASSQGTSGGPQETQYF
TRBV5-6,TRBJ1-4,-,CASSLVAAGGGLFF
TRBV28,TRBJ1-6,TRBD1,CATSGTEISSYNSPLHF